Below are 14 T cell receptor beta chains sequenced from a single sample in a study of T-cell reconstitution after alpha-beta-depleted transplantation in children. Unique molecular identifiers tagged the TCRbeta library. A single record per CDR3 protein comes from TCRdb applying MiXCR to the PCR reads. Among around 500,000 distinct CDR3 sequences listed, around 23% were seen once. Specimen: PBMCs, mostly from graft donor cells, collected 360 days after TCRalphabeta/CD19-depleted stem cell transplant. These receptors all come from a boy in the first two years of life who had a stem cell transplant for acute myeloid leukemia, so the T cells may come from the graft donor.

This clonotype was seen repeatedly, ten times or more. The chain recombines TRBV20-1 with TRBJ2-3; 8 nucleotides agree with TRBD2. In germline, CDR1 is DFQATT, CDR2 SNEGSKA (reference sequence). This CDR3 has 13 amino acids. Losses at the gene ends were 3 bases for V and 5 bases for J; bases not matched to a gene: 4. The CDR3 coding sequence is TGCAGTGCTAGCGGGGGGGCGGTAGATACGCAGTATTTT. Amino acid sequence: CSASGGAVDTQYF.

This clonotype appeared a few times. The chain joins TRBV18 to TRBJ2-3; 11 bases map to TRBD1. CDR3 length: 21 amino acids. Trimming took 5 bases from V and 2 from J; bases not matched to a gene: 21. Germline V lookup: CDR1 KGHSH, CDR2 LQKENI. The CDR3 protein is CASSALPGQGARTGHTDTQYF. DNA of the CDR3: TGTGCCAGCTCAGCCTTGCCCGGACAGGGGGCGCGTACGGGGCACACAGATACGCAGTATTTT.

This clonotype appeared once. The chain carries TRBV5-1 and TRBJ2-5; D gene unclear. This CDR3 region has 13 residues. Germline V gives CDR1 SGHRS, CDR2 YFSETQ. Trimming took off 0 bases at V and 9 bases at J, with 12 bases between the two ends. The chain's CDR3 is CASSLDRVGSQYF. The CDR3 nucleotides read TGCGCCAGCAGCTTGGATCGTGTCGGGTCCCAGTACTTC.

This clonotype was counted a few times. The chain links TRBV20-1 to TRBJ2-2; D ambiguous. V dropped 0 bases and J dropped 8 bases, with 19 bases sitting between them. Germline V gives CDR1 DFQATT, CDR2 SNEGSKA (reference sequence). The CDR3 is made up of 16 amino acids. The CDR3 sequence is CSARDRAARVKGELFF. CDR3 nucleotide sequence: TGCAGTGCTAGAGATCGGGCCGCCCGGGTCAAAGGGGAGCTGTTTTTT.

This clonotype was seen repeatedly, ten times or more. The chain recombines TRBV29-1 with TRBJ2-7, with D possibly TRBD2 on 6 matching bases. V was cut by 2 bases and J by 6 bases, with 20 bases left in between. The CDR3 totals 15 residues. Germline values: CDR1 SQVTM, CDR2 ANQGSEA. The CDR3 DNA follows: TGCAGCGTTGAATTAACCGCGAGGCAGGGAGGCGAGCAGTACTTC. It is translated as CSVELTARQGGEQYF.

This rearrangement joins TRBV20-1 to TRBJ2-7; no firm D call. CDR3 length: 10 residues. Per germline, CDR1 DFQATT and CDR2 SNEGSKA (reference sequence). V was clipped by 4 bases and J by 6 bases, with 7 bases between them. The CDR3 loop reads CSAIGLEQYV. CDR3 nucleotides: TGCAGTGCTATTGGGCTCGAGCAGTACGTC.

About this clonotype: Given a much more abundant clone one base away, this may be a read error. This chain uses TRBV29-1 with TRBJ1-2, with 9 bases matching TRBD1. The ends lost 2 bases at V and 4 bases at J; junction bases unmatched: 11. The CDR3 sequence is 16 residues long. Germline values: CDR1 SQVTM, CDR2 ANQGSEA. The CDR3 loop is CSVERVATGGSYGYTF. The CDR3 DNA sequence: TGCAGCGTTGAAAGGGTCGCGACAGGGGGTAGCTATGGCTACACCTTC.

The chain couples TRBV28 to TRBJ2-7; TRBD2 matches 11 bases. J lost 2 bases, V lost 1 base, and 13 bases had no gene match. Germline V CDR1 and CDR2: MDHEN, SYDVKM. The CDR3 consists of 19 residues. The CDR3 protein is CASSLYNPLLAGDAYEQYV. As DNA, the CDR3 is TGTGCCAGCAGTTTATATAACCCCTTACTAGCGGGGGACGCCTACGAGCAGTACGTC.

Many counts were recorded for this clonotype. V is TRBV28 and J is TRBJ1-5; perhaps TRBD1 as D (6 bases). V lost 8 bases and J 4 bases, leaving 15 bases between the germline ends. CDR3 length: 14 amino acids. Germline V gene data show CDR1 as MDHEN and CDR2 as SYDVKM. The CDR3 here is CASSGGAVNQPQHF. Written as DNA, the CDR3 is TGTGCCAGCTCGGGGGGGGCCGTTAATCAGCCCCAGCATTTT.

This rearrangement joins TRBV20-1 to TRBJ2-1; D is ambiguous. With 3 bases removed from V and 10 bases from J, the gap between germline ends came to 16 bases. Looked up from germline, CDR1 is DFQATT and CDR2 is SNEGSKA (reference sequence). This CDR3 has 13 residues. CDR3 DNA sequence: TGCAGTGCTAGCCCATTCTGGCGCAGAGAGCAGTTCTTC. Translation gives CSASPFWRREQFF.

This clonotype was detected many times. The CDR3 is CAWSVLRGHEQYF. The CDR3 region has the DNA TGTGCCTGGAGTGTACTGAGGGGTCACGAGCAGTACTTC. V and J are TRBV30 and TRBJ2-7; either TRBD1 or TRBD2 may supply D (5 bases each). The germline V gene has CDR1 GTSNPN and CDR2 SVGIG (reference sequence). Trimming shortened V by 0 bases and J by 5 bases, and 11 bases separated the two germline ends. The CDR3 is 13 residues long.

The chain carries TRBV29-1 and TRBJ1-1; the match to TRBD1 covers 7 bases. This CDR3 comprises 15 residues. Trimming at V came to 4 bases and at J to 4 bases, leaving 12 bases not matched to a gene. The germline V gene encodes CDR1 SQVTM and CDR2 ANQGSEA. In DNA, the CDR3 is TGCAGCGTTGCCTATTCCGGGACAGCGGGCACTGAAGCTTTCTTT. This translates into CSVAYSGTAGTEAFF.

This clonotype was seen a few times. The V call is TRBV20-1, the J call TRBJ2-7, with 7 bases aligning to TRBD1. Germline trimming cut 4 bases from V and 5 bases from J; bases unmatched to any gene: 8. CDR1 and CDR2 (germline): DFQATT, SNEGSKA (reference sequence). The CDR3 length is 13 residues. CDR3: CSATPQGTHEQYV. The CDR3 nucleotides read TGCAGTGCTACGCCACAGGGGACCCACGAGCAGTACGTC.

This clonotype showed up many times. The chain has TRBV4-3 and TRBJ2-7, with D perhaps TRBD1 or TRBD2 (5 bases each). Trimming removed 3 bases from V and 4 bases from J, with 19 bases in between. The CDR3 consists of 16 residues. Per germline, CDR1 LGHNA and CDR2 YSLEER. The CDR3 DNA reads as TGCGCCAGCAGCCAGACTGCCGGGACGGACCTTTACGAGCAGTACTTC. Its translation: CASSQTAGTDLYEQYF.